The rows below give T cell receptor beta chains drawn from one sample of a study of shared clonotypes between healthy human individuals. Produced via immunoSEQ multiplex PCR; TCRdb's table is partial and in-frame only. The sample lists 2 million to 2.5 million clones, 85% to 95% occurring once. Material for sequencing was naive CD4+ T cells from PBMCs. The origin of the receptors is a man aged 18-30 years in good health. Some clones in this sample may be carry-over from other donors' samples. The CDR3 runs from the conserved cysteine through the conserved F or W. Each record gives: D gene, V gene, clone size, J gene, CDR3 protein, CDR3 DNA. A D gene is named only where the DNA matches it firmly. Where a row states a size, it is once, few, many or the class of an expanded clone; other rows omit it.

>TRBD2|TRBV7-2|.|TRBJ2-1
CASAAGDHNEQFF
TGTGCCAGCGCGGCGGGAGATCATAATGAGCAGTTCTTC
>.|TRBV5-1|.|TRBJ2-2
CASSLLPDGELFF
TGCGCCAGCAGCTTGCTCCCAGACGGGGAGCTGTTTTTT
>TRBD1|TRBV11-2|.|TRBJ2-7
CASSPAGTGPYEQYF
TGTGCCAGCAGCCCCGCGGGGACAGGACCCTACGAGCAGTACTTC
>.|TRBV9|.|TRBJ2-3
CASSPPPQSNTDTQYF
TGTGCCAGCAGCCCCCCTCCGCAATCCAACACAGATACGCAGTATTTT
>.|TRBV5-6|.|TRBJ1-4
CASSPRRGINEKLFF
TGTGCCAGCAGCCCCCGGCGAGGAATCAATGAAAAACTGTTTTTT
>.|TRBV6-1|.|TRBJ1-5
CASRVFTPNQPQHF
TGTGCCAGCAGAGTCTTTACCCCAAATCAGCCCCAGCATTTT
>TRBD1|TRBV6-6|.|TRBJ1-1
CASTVSGGMNTEAFF
TGTGCCAGTACCGTATCAGGGGGCATGAACACTGAAGCTTTCTTT
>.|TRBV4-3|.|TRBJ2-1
CASSQKLVAYNEQFF
TGCGCCAGCAGCCAAAAGCTCGTCGCATACAATGAGCAGTTCTTC
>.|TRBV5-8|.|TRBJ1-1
CASSLGVWTDLNTEAFF
TGTGCCAGCAGCTTGGGTGTGTGGACCGACTTGAACACTGAAGCTTTCTTT
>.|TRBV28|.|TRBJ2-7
CASSPHRVRPNF
TGTGCCAGCAGTCCCCATCGGGTCCGCCCGAACTTC
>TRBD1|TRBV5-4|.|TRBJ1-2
CASSPDGTEYGYTF
TGTGCCAGCAGTCCCGACGGGACAGAATATGGCTACACCTTC
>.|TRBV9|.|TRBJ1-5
CASSVAQGQPQHF
TGTGCCAGCAGCGTAGCGCAGGGACAGCCCCAGCATTTT
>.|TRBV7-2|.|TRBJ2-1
CASSGGGSPNEQFF
TGTGCCAGCAGCGGAGGGGGCTCTCCTAATGAGCAGTTCTTC
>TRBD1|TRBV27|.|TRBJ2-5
CASRLSRDRFETQYF
TGTGCCAGCAGACTTTCCCGGGACAGGTTTGAGACCCAGTACTTC
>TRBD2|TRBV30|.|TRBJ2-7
CAWSTPGLAGKQYF
TGTGCCTGGAGTACCCCGGGACTAGCGGGAAAGCAGTACTTC
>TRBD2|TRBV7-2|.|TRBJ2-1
CASSRGTSRRGEQFF
TGTGCCAGCAGCCGCGGGACTAGCAGAAGGGGTGAGCAGTTCTTC
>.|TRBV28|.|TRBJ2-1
CASSLLGGAPYNEQFF
TGTGCCAGCAGTTTACTCGGCGGGGCTCCCTACAATGAGCAGTTCTTC
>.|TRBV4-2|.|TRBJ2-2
CASSQGVGGVTGELFF
TGTGCCAGCAGCCAAGGGGTTGGGGGTGTCACCGGGGAGCTGTTTTTT
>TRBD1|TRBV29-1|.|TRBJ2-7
CSVTPGQFPSEQYF
TGCAGCGTAACACCGGGACAGTTCCCCTCCGAGCAGTACTTC
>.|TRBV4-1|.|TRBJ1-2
CASSQVVSLTNYGYTF
TGCGCCAGCAGCCAAGTAGTCAGCCTGACTAACTATGGCTACACCTTC
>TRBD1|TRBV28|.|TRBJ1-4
CASRTPGQGNEKLFF
TGTGCCAGCAGGACACCGGGACAGGGAAATGAAAAACTGTTTTTT
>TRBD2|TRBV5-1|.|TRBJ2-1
CASSLLAGGGYNEQFF
TGCGCCAGCAGCTTGCTAGCGGGAGGCGGTTACAATGAGCAGTTCTTC
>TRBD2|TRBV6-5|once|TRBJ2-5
CASSWTSGRRETQYF
TGTGCCAGCAGTTGGACTAGCGGGAGGAGGGAGACCCAGTACTTC
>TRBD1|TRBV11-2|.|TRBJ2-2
CASSPGQPSWSRSDLFF
TGTGCCAGCAGCCCGGGACAGCCCAGTTGGAGTCGGTCAGACCTGTTTTTT
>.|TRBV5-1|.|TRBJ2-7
CASSHPEQFYEQYF
TGCGCCAGCAGCCACCCAGAACAGTTCTACGAGCAGTACTTC
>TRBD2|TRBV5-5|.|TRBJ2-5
CASSPVEGGGWETQYF
TGTGCCAGCAGCCCTGTCGAAGGCGGGGGATGGGAGACCCAGTACTTC
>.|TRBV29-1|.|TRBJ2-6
CSVLGSGANVLTF
TGCAGCGTTTTGGGGTCGGGGGCCAACGTCCTGACTTTC